This T cell receptor (beta chain) stems from a study of OX40 agonist ivuxolimab in advanced cancers. Study summary: A mean age of around 63 years, range roughly 20 to 85, was recorded, and approximately 85% were male. Partial responses occurred in Three dose-escalation patients, one with hepatocellular carcinoma and two with cutaneous melanoma. Study findings and constraints: With doses of 0.1 to 3.0 mg/kg, CD4+ and CD8+ blood T cells had undergone clonal expansion by week 6. Undetermined was the antigen specificity of the expanded peripheral T cells.

Sequenced by immunoSEQ multiplex PCR; TCRdb stores in-frame clones only, minus some. The sample has some 70,000 clones; more than 75% are singletons. With regard to this clone: Its specificity is not known.

Germline-derived CDR1 and CDR2 are SGDLS and YYNGEE. This CDR3 spans 14 amino acids. The V gene end was trimmed by 3 bases and the J gene end by 6 bases; junction bases not matched to a gene: 7. This TCR came from an adult with an advanced solid tumor such as melanoma, head and neck, liver or kidney cancer. This sequence joins TRBV9 and TRBJ1-1; 8 positions match TRBD1. Sequencing was performed on CD4+ or CD8+ T cells sorted from blood, taken in a trial of the OX40 agonist ivuxolimab. As DNA, the CDR3 is TGTGCCAGCAGCGCAACAGGGGGTCCGGCTGAAGCTTTCTTT. Translated, it gives CASSATGGPAEAFF. Based on the CDR3 plus reference TRBV9 and TRBJ1-1, the full variable domain is DSGVTQTPKHLITATGQRVTLRCSPRSGDLSVYWYQQSLDQGLQFLIQYYNGEERAKGNILERFSAQQFPDLHSELNLSSLELGDSALYFCASSATGGPAEAFFGQGTRLTVV.